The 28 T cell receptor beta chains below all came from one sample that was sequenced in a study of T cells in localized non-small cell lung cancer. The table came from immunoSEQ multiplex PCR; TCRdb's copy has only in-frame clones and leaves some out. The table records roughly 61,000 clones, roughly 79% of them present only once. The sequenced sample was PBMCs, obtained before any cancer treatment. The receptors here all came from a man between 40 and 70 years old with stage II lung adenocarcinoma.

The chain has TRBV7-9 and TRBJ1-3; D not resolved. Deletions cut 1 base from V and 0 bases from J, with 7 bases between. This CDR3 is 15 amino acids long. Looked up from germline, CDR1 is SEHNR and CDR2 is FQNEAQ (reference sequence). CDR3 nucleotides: TGTGCCAGCAGCTTAGTTCGGACCTCTGGAAACACCATATATTTT. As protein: CASSLVRTSGNTIYF.

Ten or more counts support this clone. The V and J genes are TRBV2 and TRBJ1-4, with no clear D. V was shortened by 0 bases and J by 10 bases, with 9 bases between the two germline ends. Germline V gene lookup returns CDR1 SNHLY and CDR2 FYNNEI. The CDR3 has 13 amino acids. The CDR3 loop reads CASSEALTTKLFF. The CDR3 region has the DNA TGTGCCAGCAGTGAAGCGCTTACAACAAAACTGTTTTTT.

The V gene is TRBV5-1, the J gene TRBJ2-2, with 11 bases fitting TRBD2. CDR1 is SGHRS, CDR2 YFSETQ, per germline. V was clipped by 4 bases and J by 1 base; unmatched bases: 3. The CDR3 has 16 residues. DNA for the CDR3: TGCGCCAGCAGCCAGACTAGCGGGAAGAACACCGGGGAGCTGTTTTTT. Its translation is CASSQTSGKNTGELFF.

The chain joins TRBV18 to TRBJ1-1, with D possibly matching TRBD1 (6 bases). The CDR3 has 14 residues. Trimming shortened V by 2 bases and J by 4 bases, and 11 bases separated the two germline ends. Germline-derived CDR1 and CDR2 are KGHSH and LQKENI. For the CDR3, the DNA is TGTGCCAGCTCACCAGTTGGAGGGGGCACTGAAGCTTTCTTT. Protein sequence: CASSPVGGGTEAFF. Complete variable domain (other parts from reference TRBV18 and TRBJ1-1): NAGVMQNPRHLVRRRGQEARLRCSPMKGHSHVYWYRQLPEEGLKFMVYLQKENIIDESGMPKERFSAEFPKEGPSILRIQQVVRGDSAAYFCASSPVGGGTEAFFGQGTRLTVV.

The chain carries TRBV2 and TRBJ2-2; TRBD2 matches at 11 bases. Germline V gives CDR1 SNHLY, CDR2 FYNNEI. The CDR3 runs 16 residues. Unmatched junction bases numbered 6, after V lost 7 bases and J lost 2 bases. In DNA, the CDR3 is TGTGCCAGCATAAGCGGGACTAGCGGAAACACCGGGGAGCTGTTTTTT. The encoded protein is CASISGTSGNTGELFF.

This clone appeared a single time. CDR3 coding DNA: TGTGCCAGCAGCTTGGAGGGGCTCTATGGCTACACCTTC. Translated, it gives CASSLEGLYGYTF. This rearrangement joins TRBV7-3 to TRBJ1-2; a possible D gene is TRBD1 (5 bases). This CDR3 region has 13 residues. V lost 3 bases and J lost 4, with 9 bases in between. Looked up from germline, CDR1 is SGHTA and CDR2 is FQGTGA.

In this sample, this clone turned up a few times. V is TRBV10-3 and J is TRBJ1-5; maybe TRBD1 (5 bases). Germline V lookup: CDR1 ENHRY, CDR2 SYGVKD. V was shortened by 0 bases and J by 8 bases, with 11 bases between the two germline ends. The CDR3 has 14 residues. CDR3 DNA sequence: TGTGCCATCAGTGAGTCTGGGGTAGGGGAGCCCCAGCATTTT. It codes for CAISESGVGEPQHF.

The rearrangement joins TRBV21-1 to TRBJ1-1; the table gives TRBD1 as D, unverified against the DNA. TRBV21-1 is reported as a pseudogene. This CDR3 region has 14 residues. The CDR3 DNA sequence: TGTGCCAGCACGGACAGGGGCCCTTACACTGAAGCTTTCTTT. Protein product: CASTDRGPYTEAFF.

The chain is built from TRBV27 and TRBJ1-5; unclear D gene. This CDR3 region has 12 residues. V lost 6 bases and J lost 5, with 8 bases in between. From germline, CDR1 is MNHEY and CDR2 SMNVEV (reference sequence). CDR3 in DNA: TGTGCCAGCAGCAGATTAGATCAGCCCCAGCATTTT. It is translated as CASSRLDQPQHF.

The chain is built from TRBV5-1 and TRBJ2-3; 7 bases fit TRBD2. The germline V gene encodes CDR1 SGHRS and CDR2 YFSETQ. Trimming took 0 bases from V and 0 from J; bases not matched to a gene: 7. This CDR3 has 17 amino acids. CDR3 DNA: TGCGCCAGCAGCTTGGAATTCCGGACTAGTAGCACAGATACGCAGTATTTT. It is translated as CASSLEFRTSSTDTQYF.

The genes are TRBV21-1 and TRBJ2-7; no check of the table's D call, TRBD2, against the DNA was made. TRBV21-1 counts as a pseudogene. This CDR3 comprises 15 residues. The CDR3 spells CASSHDGSSSYEQYF. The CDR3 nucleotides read TGTGCCAGCAGCCATGACGGGTCCTCCTCCTACGAGCAGTACTTC.

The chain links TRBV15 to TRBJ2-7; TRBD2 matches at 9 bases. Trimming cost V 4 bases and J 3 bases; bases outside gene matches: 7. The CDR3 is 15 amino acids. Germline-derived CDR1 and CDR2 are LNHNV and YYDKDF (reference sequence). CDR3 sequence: CATSKGSTSGYEQYF. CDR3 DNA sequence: TGTGCCACCAGCAAGGGCTCGACTAGCGGCTACGAGCAGTACTTC.

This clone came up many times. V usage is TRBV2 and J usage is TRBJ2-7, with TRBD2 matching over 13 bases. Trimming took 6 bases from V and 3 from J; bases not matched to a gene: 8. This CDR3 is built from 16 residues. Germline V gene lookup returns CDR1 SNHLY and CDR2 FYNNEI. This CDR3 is CASSHGTSGIGYEQYF. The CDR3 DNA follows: TGTGCCAGCAGCCATGGGACTAGCGGGATCGGCTACGAGCAGTACTTC.

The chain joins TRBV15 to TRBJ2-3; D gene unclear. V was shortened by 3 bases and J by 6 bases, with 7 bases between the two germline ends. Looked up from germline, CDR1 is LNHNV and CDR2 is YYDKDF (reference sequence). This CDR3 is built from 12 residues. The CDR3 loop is CATSSRRDTQYF. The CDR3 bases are TGTGCCACCAGCAGCCGACGGGATACGCAGTATTTT.

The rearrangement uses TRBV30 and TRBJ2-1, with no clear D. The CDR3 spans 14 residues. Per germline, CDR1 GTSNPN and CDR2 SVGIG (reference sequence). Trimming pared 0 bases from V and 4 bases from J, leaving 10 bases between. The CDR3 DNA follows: TGTGCCTGGAGTGTTAGACCGAGTTACAATGAGCAGTTCTTC. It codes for CAWSVRPSYNEQFF.

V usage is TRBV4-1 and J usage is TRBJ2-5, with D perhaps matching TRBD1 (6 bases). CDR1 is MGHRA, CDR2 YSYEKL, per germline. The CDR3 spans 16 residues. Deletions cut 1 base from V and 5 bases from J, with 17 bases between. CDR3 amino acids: CASSQVRGQGQETQYF. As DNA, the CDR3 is TGCGCCAGCAGCCAAGTTAGGGGACAAGGGCAGGAGACCCAGTACTTC.

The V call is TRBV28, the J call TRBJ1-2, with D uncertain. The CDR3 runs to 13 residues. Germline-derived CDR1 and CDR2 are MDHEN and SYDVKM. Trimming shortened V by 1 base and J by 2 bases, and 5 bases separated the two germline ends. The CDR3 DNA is TGTGCCAGCAGTTTATCGCCCAACTATGGCTACACCTTC. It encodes CASSLSPNYGYTF.

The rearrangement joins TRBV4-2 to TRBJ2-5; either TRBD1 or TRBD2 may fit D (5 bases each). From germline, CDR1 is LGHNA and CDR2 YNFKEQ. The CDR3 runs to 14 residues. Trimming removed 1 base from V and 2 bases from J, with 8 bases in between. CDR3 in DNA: TGTGCCAGCAGCCAAGGGGGGTGGCAAGAGACCCAGTACTTC. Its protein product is CASSQGGWQETQYF.

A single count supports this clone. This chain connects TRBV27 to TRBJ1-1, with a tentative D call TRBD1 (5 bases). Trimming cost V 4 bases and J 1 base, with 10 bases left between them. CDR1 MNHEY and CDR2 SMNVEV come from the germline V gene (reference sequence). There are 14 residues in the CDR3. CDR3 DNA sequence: TGTGCCAGCAGTTCCCCGGGGCAGAACACTGAAGCTTTCTTT. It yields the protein CASSSPGQNTEAFF.

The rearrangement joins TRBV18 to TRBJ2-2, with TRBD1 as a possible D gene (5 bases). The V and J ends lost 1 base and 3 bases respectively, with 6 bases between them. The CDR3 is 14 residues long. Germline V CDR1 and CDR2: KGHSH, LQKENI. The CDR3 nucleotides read TGTGCCAGCTCACCACGGGGCCACACCGGGGAGCTGTTTTTT. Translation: CASSPRGHTGELFF.

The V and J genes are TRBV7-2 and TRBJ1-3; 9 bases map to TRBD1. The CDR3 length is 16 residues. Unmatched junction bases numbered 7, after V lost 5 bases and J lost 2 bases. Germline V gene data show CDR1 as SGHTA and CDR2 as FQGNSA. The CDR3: CASSPGQGNPGNTIYF. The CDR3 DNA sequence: TGTGCCAGCAGCCCCGGACAGGGGAACCCTGGAAACACCATATATTTT.

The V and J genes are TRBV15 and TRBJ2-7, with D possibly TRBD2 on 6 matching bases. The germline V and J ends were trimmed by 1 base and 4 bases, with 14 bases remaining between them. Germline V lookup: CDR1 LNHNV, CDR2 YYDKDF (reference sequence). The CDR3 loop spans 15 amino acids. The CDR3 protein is CATSRAAGSQYEQYF. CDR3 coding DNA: TGTGCCACCAGCAGAGCTGCGGGATCCCAATACGAGCAGTACTTC.

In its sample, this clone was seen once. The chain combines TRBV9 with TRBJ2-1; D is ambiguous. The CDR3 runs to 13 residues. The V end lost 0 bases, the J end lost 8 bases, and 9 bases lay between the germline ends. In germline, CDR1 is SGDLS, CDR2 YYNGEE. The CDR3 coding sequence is TGTGCCAGCAGCGTAGGAGCGAGCGATGAGCAGTTCTTC. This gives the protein CASSVGASDEQFF.

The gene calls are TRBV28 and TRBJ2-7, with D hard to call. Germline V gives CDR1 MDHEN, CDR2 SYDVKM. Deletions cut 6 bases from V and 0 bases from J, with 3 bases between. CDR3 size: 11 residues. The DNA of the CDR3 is TGTGCCAGCAGCTCCTCCTACGAGCAGTACTTC. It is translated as CASSSSYEQYF.

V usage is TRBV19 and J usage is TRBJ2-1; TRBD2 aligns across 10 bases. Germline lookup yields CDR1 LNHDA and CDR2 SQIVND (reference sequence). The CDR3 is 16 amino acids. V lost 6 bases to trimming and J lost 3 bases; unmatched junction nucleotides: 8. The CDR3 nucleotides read TGTGCCAGTAGGAGTAGCGGGAGGTACCTCTACAATGAGCAGTTCTTC. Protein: CASRSSGRYLYNEQFF.

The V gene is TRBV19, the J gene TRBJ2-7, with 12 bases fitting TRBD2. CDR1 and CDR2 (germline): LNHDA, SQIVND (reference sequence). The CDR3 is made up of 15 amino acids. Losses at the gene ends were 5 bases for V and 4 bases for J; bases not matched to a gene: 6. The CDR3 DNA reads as TGTGCCAGTAGTGCTCCGGGACTAGCGGGTTACGAGCAGTACTTC. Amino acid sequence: CASSAPGLAGYEQYF.

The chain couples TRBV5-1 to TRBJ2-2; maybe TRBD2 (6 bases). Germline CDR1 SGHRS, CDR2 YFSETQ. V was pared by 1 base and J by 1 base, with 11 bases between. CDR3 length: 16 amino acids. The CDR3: CASSLQVAENTGELFF. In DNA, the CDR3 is TGCGCCAGCAGCTTGCAGGTAGCGGAGAACACCGGGGAGCTGTTTTTT.

In nucleotides, the CDR3 is TGTGCCAGCTCACCACAAAGGGGACCTGGGAATGAGCAGTTCTTC. Translation: CASSPQRGPGNEQFF. This sequence joins TRBV18 and TRBJ2-1; D tentatively reads TRBD1 or TRBD2 (5 bases each). Trimming took off 1 base at V and 7 bases at J, with 14 bases between the two ends. CDR3 length: 15 residues. Germline CDR1 reads KGHSH; CDR2 reads LQKENI. Complete variable domain (other parts from reference TRBV18 and TRBJ2-1): NAGVMQNPRHLVRRRGQEARLRCSPMKGHSHVYWYRQLPEEGLKFMVYLQKENIIDESGMPKERFSAEFPKEGPSILRIQQVVRGDSAAYFCASSPQRGPGNEQFFGPGTRLTVL.